The 13 T cell receptor beta chains below were found in one sample sequenced in a study of graft-versus-host responses after intestinal transplantation. The repertoire was sequenced with immunoSEQ multiplex PCR; TCRdb's copy has only in-frame clones and lacks some. The table records some 88,000 clones, approximately 94% of them present only once. No antigen has been assigned to these receptors. Source: unstimulated CD8+ T cells sorted from spleen or lymph node cells, taken before intestinal transplant. These receptors were taken from a human donor who received an intestinal transplant.

CDR3 bases: TGTGCCAGCAGGCGACCCCGACTAGCAGGGACCACCAACTATGGCTACACCTTC. Translation: CASRRPRLAGTTNYGYTF. The chain is built from TRBV25-1 and TRBJ1-2; TRBD1 is a possible D gene (5 bases). Germline CDR1 and CDR2: MGHDK and SYGVNS. V lost 6 bases and J 2 bases, leaving 25 bases between the germline ends. The CDR3 sequence is 18 residues long.

The chain employs TRBV27 and TRBJ2-7; D is uncertain. Trimming removed 3 bases at V and 4 bases at J, with 10 bases between. Germline V gene sequence: CDR1 MNHEY, CDR2 SMNVEV (reference sequence). This CDR3 comprises 13 residues. This chain's CDR3 is CASSFGLGYEQYF. CDR3 sequence (DNA): TGTGCCAGCAGTTTCGGCCTAGGATACGAGCAGTACTTC.

This chain uses TRBV11-3 with TRBJ1-6; D gene unclear. Germline CDR1 reads SGHNT; CDR2 reads YENEEA. V lost 1 base, J lost 0 bases, and 7 bases lay in between. CDR3 length equals 16 residues. The CDR3 loop is CASSLGASSYNSPLHF. CDR3 DNA sequence: TGTGCCAGCAGCTTAGGGGCGAGCTCCTATAATTCACCCCTCCACTTT.

As concerns this clone: Other nucleotide sequences from this sample produce the same CDR3. This chain uses TRBV19 with TRBJ1-2, with 9 bases aligning to TRBD1. Germline V lookup: CDR1 LNHDA, CDR2 SQIVND (reference sequence). This CDR3 contains 14 residues. Trimming at V came to 9 bases and at J to 5 bases, leaving 10 bases not matched to a gene. The CDR3 DNA reads TGTGCCAGCCTGAGGACAGGGGAAGGGTATGGCTACACCTTC. This codes for CASLRTGEGYGYTF.

Turning to this clone: One junction end disagrees with the germline gene, perhaps due to a read error. The chain recombines TRBV30 with TRBJ2-1; D gene unclear. Germline lookup yields CDR1 GTSNPN and CDR2 SVGIG (reference sequence). This CDR3 region has 13 residues. The CDR3 DNA reads TGTGCCTGGAGTGTACGTGGGCCCAATGGGCAGTTCTTC. Its protein is CAWSVRGPNGQFF.

The chain joins TRBV30 to TRBJ1-2, with TRBD1 matching 8 bases. CDR1 is GTSNPN and CDR2 is SVGIG in the germline V gene (reference sequence). The length of the CDR3 is 12 residues. V lost 6 bases, J lost 6 bases, and 6 bases stayed unmatched. The chain's CDR3 is CACETGEDGYTF. CDR3 DNA: TGTGCCTGTGAGACAGGGGAGGATGGCTACACCTTC.

This clone was observed a single time. The chain recombines TRBV13 with TRBJ2-1, with 13 bases that match TRBD2. The CDR3 is made up of 15 amino acids. Germline V gene sequence: CDR1 PRHDT, CDR2 FYEKMQ (reference sequence). Germline trimming cut 5 bases from V and 10 bases from J; bases unmatched to any gene: 8. The CDR3 reads CASSPGLAGAREQFF. CDR3 sequence (DNA): TGTGCCAGCAGCCCAGGACTAGCGGGGGCCCGAGAGCAGTTCTTC.

The chain uses TRBV7-8 and TRBJ1-1; D may be TRBD1 (5 bases). Germline CDR1 reads SGHVS; CDR2 reads FQNEAQ. This CDR3 is built from 15 residues. The V end was cut by 3 bases, the J end by 5 bases, with 16 bases between. CDR3 coding DNA: TGTGCCAGCAGCTTCCCAGGGACCGGGGGTACTGAAGCTTTCTTT. It specifies CASSFPGTGGTEAFF.

This rearrangement joins TRBV28 to TRBJ2-3; 11 nucleotides align to TRBD2. The J segment lost 4 bases and the V segment lost 11 bases, leaving 8 bases of the junction unmatched. Germline-derived CDR1 and CDR2 are MDHEN and SYDVKM. The CDR3 totals 14 residues. This chain's CDR3 is CAVISGGAADTQYF. DNA for the CDR3: TGTGCCGTCATTAGCGGGGGGGCGGCAGATACGCAGTATTTT. Based on the CDR3 plus reference TRBV28 and TRBJ2-3, the full variable domain is DVKVTQSSRYLVKRTGEKVFLECVQDMDHENMFWYRQDPGLGLRLIYFSYDVKMKEKGDIPEGYSVSREKKERFSLILESASTNQTSMYLCAVISGGAADTQYFGPGTRLTVL.

V and J are TRBV30 and TRBJ1-1; 7 bases line up with TRBD1. CDR3 length equals 13 residues. V trimming: 5 bases; J trimming: 5 bases; junction bases outside the gene matches: 8. Germline CDR1 reads GTSNPN; CDR2 reads SVGIG (reference sequence). In nucleotides, the CDR3 is TGTGCCTGGCAGGGGGAAGGAGAGACTGAAGCTTTCTTT. It specifies CAWQGEGETEAFF.

The gene calls are TRBV4-1 and TRBJ2-1; D may be TRBD2 (5 bases). CDR3 length equals 13 residues. In germline, CDR1 is MGHRA, CDR2 YSYEKL. V gave up 1 base and J gave up 7 bases, with 8 bases separating them. The CDR3 loop reads CASSQVEGNEQFF. The DNA for the CDR3 is TGCGCCAGCAGCCAAGTTGAGGGAAATGAGCAGTTCTTC.

The chain carries TRBV4-3 and TRBJ2-7; a weak D match, TRBD2 (5 bases). V lost 3 bases and J lost 3, with 12 bases in between. The CDR3 loop spans 14 amino acids. Per the germline V gene, CDR1 is LGHNA and CDR2 is YSLEER. CDR3 nucleotides: TGCGCCAGCAGCCAGGGAGAGGGCGACTACGAGCAGTACTTC. Its protein is CASSQGEGDYEQYF.

This chain uses TRBV4-3 with TRBJ1-4, with 9 bases lining up with TRBD1. This CDR3 has 13 amino acids. The germline V gene encodes CDR1 LGHNA and CDR2 YSLEER. V shed 1 base and J 10 bases; nucleotides not matched to a gene: 1. CDR3 protein: CASSQGQGGKLFF. In DNA, the CDR3 is TGCGCCAGCAGCCAAGGACAGGGGGGAAAACTGTTTTTT.